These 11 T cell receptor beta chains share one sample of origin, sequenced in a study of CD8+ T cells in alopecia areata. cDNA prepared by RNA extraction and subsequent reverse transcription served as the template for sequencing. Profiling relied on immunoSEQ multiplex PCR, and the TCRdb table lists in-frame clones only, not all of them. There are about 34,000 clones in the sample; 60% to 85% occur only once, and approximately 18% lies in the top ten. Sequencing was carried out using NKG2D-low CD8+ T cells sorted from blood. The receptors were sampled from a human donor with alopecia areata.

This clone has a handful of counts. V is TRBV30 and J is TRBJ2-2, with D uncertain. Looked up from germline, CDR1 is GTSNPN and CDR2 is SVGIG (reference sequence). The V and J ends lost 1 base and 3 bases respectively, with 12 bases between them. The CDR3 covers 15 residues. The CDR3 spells CAWSGKYLDTGELFF. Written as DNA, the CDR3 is TGTGCCTGGAGTGGAAAATACTTGGACACCGGGGAGCTGTTTTTT.

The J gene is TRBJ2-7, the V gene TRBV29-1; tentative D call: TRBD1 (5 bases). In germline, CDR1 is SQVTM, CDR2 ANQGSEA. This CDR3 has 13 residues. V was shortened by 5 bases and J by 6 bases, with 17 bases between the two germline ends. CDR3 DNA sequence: TGCAGCGTTCGCCGGGCCCTGGGGCCCGAGCAGTACTTC. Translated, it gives CSVRRALGPEQYF.

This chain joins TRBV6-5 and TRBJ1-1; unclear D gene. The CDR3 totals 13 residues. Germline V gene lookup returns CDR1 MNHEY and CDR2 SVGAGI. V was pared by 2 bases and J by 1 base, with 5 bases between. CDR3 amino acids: CASSYKANTEAFF. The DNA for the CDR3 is TGTGCCAGCAGTTACAAAGCGAACACTGAAGCTTTCTTT.

The chain's CDR3 is CASIPVAGGPGDTQYF. DNA for the CDR3: TGTGCCAGCATCCCCGTAGCGGGAGGGCCAGGAGATACGCAGTATTTT. This chain links TRBV27 with TRBJ2-3; TRBD2 matches at 11 bases. CDR1 MNHEY and CDR2 SMNVEV come from the germline V gene (reference sequence). CDR3 length equals 16 residues. V lost 7 bases and J lost 5; bases outside the gene matches: 11.

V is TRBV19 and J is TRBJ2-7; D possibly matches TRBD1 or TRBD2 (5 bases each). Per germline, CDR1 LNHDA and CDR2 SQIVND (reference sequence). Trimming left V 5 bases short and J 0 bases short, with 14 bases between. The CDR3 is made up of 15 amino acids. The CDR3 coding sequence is TGTGCCAGTAGTTTTGCAGGGACCAGCTCCTACGAGCAGTACTTC. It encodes CASSFAGTSSYEQYF.

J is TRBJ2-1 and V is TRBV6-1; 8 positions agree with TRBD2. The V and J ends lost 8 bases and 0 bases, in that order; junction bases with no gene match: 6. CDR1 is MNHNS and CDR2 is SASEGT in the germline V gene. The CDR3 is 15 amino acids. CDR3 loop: CASSSGSYSYNEQFF. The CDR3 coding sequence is TGTGCCAGCTCTAGCGGGTCCTACTCCTACAATGAGCAGTTCTTC.

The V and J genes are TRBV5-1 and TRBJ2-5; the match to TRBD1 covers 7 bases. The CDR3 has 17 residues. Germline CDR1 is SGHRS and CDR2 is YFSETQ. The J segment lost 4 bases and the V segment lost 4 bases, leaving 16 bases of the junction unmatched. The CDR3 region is CASSLSDRAPFLETQYF. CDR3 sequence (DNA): TGCGCCAGCAGCCTTAGCGACAGGGCCCCCTTTTTAGAGACCCAGTACTTC.

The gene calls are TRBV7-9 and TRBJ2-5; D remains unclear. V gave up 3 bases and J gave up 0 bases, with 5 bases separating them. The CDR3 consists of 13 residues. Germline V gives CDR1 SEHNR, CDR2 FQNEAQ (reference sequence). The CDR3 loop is CASSFDDQETQYF. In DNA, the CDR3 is TGTGCCAGCAGCTTCGACGACCAAGAGACCCAGTACTTC.

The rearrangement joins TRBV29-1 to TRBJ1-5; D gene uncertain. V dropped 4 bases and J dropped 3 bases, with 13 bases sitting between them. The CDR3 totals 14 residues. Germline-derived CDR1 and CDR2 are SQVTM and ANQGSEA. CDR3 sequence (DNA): TGCAGCGTTGGGGGTTGGGAAAACAATCAGCCCCAGCATTTT. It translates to CSVGGWENNQPQHF.

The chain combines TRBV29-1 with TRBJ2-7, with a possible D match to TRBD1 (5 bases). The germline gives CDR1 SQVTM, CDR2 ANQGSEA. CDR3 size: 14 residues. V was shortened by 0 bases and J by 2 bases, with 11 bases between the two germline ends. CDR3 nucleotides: TGCAGCGTTGAAGATACGACAGAGACCTACGAGCAGTACTTC. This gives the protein CSVEDTTETYEQYF.

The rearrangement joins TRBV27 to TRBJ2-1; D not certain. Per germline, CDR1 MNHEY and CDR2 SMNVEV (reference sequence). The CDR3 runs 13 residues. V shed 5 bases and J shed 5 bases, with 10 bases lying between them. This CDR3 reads CASSVRPDNEQFF. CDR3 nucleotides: TGTGCCAGCAGTGTCCGACCGGACAATGAGCAGTTCTTC.